This T cell receptor beta chain derives from a study of STAT5B mutations in CD4+ large granular lymphocyte leukemia. As regards this clone: Its specificity is not known.

Germline assignment: CDR1 LNHDA and CDR2 SQIVND (reference sequence). Trimming took off 3 bases at V and 1 base at J, with 7 bases between the two ends. This CDR3 spans 14 amino acids. Per the study methods: Productive clonotypes were detectable down to 2.59 x 10-5 frequency. Method: immunoSEQ multiplex PCR; TCRdb's copy keeps in-frame clones and lacks some. V, J and clone size are taken as reported in that table, and D and trimming were inferred from the DNA itself. Of 20,000 to 25,000 clones in the sample, 75% are singletons; the top ten hold less than 5%. Notes on the study in general: CD4-sorted patient repertoires seemed more clonal than healthy CD4+ repertoires. TRBV06-family usage was enriched in top patient clones (8/27) versus controls (2/35).

Sequencing was performed on CD4+ T cells from blood buffy coats. The V gene is TRBV19, the J gene TRBJ2-4; no firm D call. The source of this sequence is a human donor in good health. CDR3 nucleotides: TGTGCCAGTAGTATGAACGGTGCCAAAAACATTCAGTACTTC. This gives the protein CASSMNGAKNIQYF.